This TCR beta chain was captured in a study of T cell responses to AZD1222 COVID-19 vaccine. This CDR3 spans 12 amino acids. From germline, CDR1 is GTSNPN and CDR2 SVGIG (reference sequence). V lost 8 bases, J lost 1 base, and 12 bases lay in between. Profiling relied on immunoSEQ multiplex PCR, and the TCRdb table lists in-frame clones only, not all of them. Altogether 80,000 or so clones are present, about 80% being singletons, with the ten largest covering roughly a quarter. This clone was observed a handful of times. The sequencing here drew on peripheral blood, taken 28 days after the second dose of the MenACWY control vaccine. This chain connects TRBV30 to TRBJ2-7; possibly TRBD2 for D (6 bases). The origin of this receptor is an adult who received the MenACWY meningococcal vaccine as a control. The DNA for the CDR3 is TGTGCCGGTGGGACTTCGTCCTACGAGCAGTACTTC. Translating it yields CAGGTSSYEQYF. The full variable domain, in which reference TRBV30 and TRBJ2-7 provide the parts outside the CDR3, is SQTIHQWPATLVQPVGSPLSLECTVEGTSNPNLYWYRQAAGRGLQLLFYSVGIGQISSEVPQNLSASRPQDRQFILSSKKLLLSDSGFYLCAGGTSSYEQYFGPGTRLTVT.